Listed here are 8 T cell receptor beta chains from one sample, sequenced in a study of cytomegalovirus exposure and HLA in healthy donors (dated by TCRdb to about 2017). The library was made by the immunoSEQ multiplex PCR assay. The multiplex PCR relied on a mix of 60 forward primers for TCR Vbeta segments and 13 reverse primers for TCR Jbeta segments. TCRdb limited this immuneACCESS table to in-frame rearrangements with V and J called. A share of clones is missing; checked studies link under half to unresolved V genes, and the rest is unexplained. The sample data list 150,000 or so clones, and about 80% of these were observed just once. The ten largest make up 1% of the sample. What was sequenced was PBMCs. These receptors originate from a woman in her forties or fifties in good health and CMV-seropositive.

V is TRBV18 and J is TRBJ2-1; TRBD2 is a possible D gene (5 bases). V lost 4 bases and J 7 bases, leaving 11 bases between the germline ends. The length of the CDR3 is 13 residues. Per germline, CDR1 KGHSH and CDR2 LQKENI. CDR3 sequence reads: CASSQGVPNEQFF. CDR3 DNA: TGTGCCAGCTCACAGGGAGTCCCGAATGAGCAGTTCTTC.

The chain's CDR3 is CATSRATGGYGYTF. CDR3 sequence (DNA): TGTGCCACCAGCAGGGCAACAGGGGGCTATGGCTACACCTTC. The chain recombines TRBV15 with TRBJ1-2; 8 bases map to TRBD1. CDR3 length: 14 amino acids. The V and J ends lost 3 bases and 4 bases, in that order; junction bases with no gene match: 4. Per germline, CDR1 LNHNV and CDR2 YYDKDF (reference sequence).

The chain employs TRBV4-2 and TRBJ1-5; tentative D call: TRBD1 (5 bases). Germline CDR1 reads LGHNA; CDR2 reads YNFKEQ. The V end was cut by 0 bases, the J end by 7 bases, with 13 bases between. The CDR3 sequence is 15 residues long. DNA of the CDR3: TGTGCCAGCAGCCAAGAGAAGGGGCCTCGGCAGCCCCAGCATTTT. It is translated as CASSQEKGPRQPQHF.

The V and J genes are TRBV27 and TRBJ1-3; D is perhaps TRBD1 (6 bases). V lost 5 bases and J 4 bases, leaving 9 bases between the germline ends. This CDR3 is 13 amino acids long. The germline gives CDR1 MNHEY, CDR2 SMNVEV (reference sequence). In DNA form, the CDR3 reads TGTGCCAGCAGTCAGGGGCTGGGAAACACCATATATTTT. The encoded protein is CASSQGLGNTIYF.

The chain uses TRBV9 and TRBJ2-3; D unclear. The CDR3 length is 16 residues. Germline assignment: CDR1 SGDLS and CDR2 YYNGEE. V lost 0 bases, J lost 3 bases, and 14 bases lay in between. The CDR3 bases are TGTGCCAGCAGCGTAGAGATTAGGCAGGATACAGATACGCAGTATTTT. Its protein is CASSVEIRQDTDTQYF.

About this clone: The junction shows a germline mismatch at one end, possibly a read error. V is TRBV7-2 and J is TRBJ2-4; TRBD2 matches at 7 bases. Germline loops: CDR1 SGHTA, CDR2 FQGNSA. The CDR3 consists of 13 residues. The CDR3 here is CASSQGLVGPHHF. CDR3 nucleotides: TGTGCCAGCAGCCAAGGACTAGTTGGCCCCCATCACTTC.

This chain links TRBV27 with TRBJ2-1; the match to TRBD2 covers 9 bases. This CDR3 is built from 14 residues. The V gene's germline CDR1 is MNHEY and CDR2 SMNVEV (reference sequence). Trimming cost V 5 bases and J 8 bases; bases outside gene matches: 7. The CDR3 loop reads CASSTYSGSHEQFF. The CDR3 nucleotides are TGTGCCAGCAGTACCTATAGCGGGAGCCATGAGCAGTTCTTC.

V usage is TRBV4-2 and J usage is TRBJ2-7, with TRBD1 identical over 7 bases. This CDR3 has 16 amino acids. The V segment lost 0 bases and the J segment 4 bases; nucleotides outside the gene matches: 9. CDR1 is LGHNA and CDR2 is YNFKEQ in the germline V gene. CDR3: CASSQEGRQGDYEQYF. CDR3 in DNA: TGTGCCAGCAGCCAAGAAGGTCGGCAGGGGGATTACGAGCAGTACTTC.